One and the same sample provided the 15 T cell receptor beta chains below, sequenced in a study of OX40 agonist ivuxolimab in advanced cancers. Assay used: immunoSEQ multiplex PCR; TCRdb lists only in-frame clones, some missing. The table shows about 89,000 clones, with around 90% occurring only once. The source was CD4+ or CD8+ T cells sorted from blood, collected in a trial of the OX40 agonist ivuxolimab. Receptor source: an adult with an advanced solid tumor such as melanoma, head and neck, liver or kidney cancer.

This clone was recorded only once. The chain is built from TRBV19 and TRBJ1-1; tentative D call: TRBD1 (6 bases). The length of the CDR3 is 14 residues. Germline assignment: CDR1 LNHDA and CDR2 SQIVND (reference sequence). V shed 3 bases and J shed 1 base, with 9 bases lying between them. CDR3 nucleotides: TGTGCCAGTAGTATCAGGACAGCGAACACTGAAGCTTTCTTT. Its protein product is CASSIRTANTEAFF.

This chain links TRBV5-6 with TRBJ2-7; D unresolved. This CDR3 spans 14 amino acids. The germline V and J ends were trimmed by 0 bases and 2 bases, with 9 bases remaining between them. The germline V gene has CDR1 SGHDT and CDR2 YYEEEE. The CDR3 DNA reads as TGTGCCAGCAGCTTGGGCAGCGAGACCTACGAGCAGTACTTC. Its protein is CASSLGSETYEQYF.

The CDR3 reads CASSNLAGSTEAFF. CDR3 sequence (DNA): TGCGCCAGCAGCAATCTAGCAGGGAGCACTGAAGCTTTCTTT. The V call is TRBV5-1, the J call TRBJ1-1; perhaps TRBD1 as D (5 bases). V dropped 4 bases and J dropped 4 bases, with 14 bases sitting between them. Germline CDR1 is SGHRS and CDR2 is YFSETQ. The CDR3 length is 14 residues.

The CDR3 is CASEPGQGAVGYTF. CDR3 sequence (DNA): TGTGCCAGTGAACCGGGACAGGGGGCGGTGGGCTACACCTTC. This rearrangement joins TRBV19 to TRBJ1-2; 12 bases line up with TRBD1. In germline, CDR1 is LNHDA, CDR2 SQIVND (reference sequence). CDR3 length: 14 amino acids. Germline trimming cut 8 bases from V and 8 bases from J; bases unmatched to any gene: 9.

This clone appeared a single time. This chain connects TRBV7-8 to TRBJ1-1; 9 positions match TRBD1. Germline-derived CDR1 and CDR2 are SGHVS and FQNEAQ. The CDR3 runs 14 residues. Germline trimming cut 6 bases from V and 3 bases from J; bases unmatched to any gene: 5. CDR3 DNA sequence: TGTGCCAGCAGGGAACAGGGGGCGCACACTGAAGCTTTCTTT. Protein: CASREQGAHTEAFF. The full variable domain, with the rest looked up from reference TRBV7-8 and TRBJ1-1, is GAGVSQSPRYKVAKRGQDVALRCDPISGHVSLFWYQQALGQGPEFLTYFQNEAQLDKSGLPSDRFFAERPEGSVSTLKIQRTQQEDSAVYLCASREQGAHTEAFFGQGTRLTVV.

CDR3 amino acids: CSADRDQNTEAFF. The CDR3, as DNA: TGCAGCGCCGACAGGGACCAAAACACTGAAGCTTTCTTT. The V and J genes are TRBV29-1 and TRBJ1-1; 7 bases fit TRBD1. The CDR3 is 13 residues long. Losses at the gene ends were 7 bases for V and 2 bases for J; bases not matched to a gene: 7. Germline loops: CDR1 SQVTM, CDR2 ANQGSEA.

In its sample, this clone was seen once. The CDR3 region has the DNA TGTGCCAGCAGTTTAGCGTCACAGGGTATATACGAGCAGTACTTC. This encodes CASSLASQGIYEQYF. The genes are TRBV27 and TRBJ2-7; tentatively, D is TRBD1 (6 bases). Trimming shortened V by 2 bases and J by 4 bases, and 15 bases separated the two germline ends. This CDR3 region has 15 residues. CDR1 is MNHEY, CDR2 SMNVEV, per germline (reference sequence).

V and J are TRBV4-3 and TRBJ2-1, with a weak D call TRBD2 (5 bases). The V end was cut by 5 bases, the J end by 13 bases, with 9 bases between. The CDR3 is 10 residues long. Germline CDR1 reads LGHNA; CDR2 reads YSLEER. CDR3 in DNA: TGCGCCAGCAGCACCGGACTTCAGTTCTTC. Translated: CASSTGLQFF.

This chain connects TRBV6-1 to TRBJ1-1, with TRBD1 matching over 7 bases. Trimming removed 4 bases from V and 0 bases from J; junction bases left unmatched: 5. This CDR3 has 15 amino acids. CDR1 and CDR2 from the germline V gene are MNHNS and SASEGT. CDR3 DNA: TGTGCCAGCAGTGCCGTGACAGGGATGAACACTGAAGCTTTCTTT. This translates into CASSAVTGMNTEAFF.

The rearrangement uses TRBV13 and TRBJ2-2, with 8 nucleotides matching TRBD1. The CDR3 has 15 amino acids. J lost 3 bases, V lost 3 bases, and 3 bases had no gene match. The germline V gene encodes CDR1 PRHDT and CDR2 FYEKMQ (reference sequence). CDR3 in DNA: TGTGCCAGCAGCTTGGGGGACAGGCACACCGGGGAGCTGTTTTTT. It yields the protein CASSLGDRHTGELFF.

This chain links TRBV19 with TRBJ1-5, with 7 nucleotides matching TRBD1. Germline V gene sequence: CDR1 LNHDA, CDR2 SQIVND (reference sequence). Losses at the gene ends were 5 bases for V and 7 bases for J; bases not matched to a gene: 8. This CDR3 contains 14 residues. CDR3 sequence: CASSARQGRQPQHF. As DNA, the CDR3 is TGTGCCAGTAGTGCACGACAGGGTAGGCAGCCCCAGCATTTT.

The chain employs TRBV7-9 and TRBJ2-7; a possible D gene is TRBD1 (6 bases). Germline V CDR1 and CDR2: SEHNR, FQNEAQ (reference sequence). Trimming removed 5 bases from V and 0 bases from J, with 17 bases in between. This CDR3 spans 16 amino acids. The CDR3 protein is CASSPALTGDSYEQYF. The CDR3 region has the DNA TGTGCCAGCAGCCCGGCTTTGACAGGTGACTCCTACGAGCAGTACTTC.

This clone has just one count. The chain combines TRBV5-1 with TRBJ2-2; possibly TRBD2 for D (6 bases). The V end was cut by 4 bases, the J end by 2 bases, with 18 bases between. The CDR3 is 17 amino acids. Germline V CDR1 and CDR2: SGHRS, YFSETQ. The chain's CDR3 is CASSPPLSSENTGELFF. CDR3 coding DNA: TGCGCCAGCAGCCCCCCGTTGTCTAGCGAAAACACCGGGGAGCTGTTTTTT.

As DNA, the CDR3 is TGCGCCAGCAGCTTGGAGTATTCGGGGGCCTATGGCTACACCTTC. Residues: CASSLEYSGAYGYTF. This chain joins TRBV5-1 and TRBJ1-2; possible D gene TRBD1, 6 bases. The V end was cut by 0 bases, the J end by 4 bases, with 13 bases between. The CDR3 consists of 15 residues. Germline-derived CDR1 and CDR2 are SGHRS and YFSETQ.

This rearrangement joins TRBV28 to TRBJ2-3; D is undetermined. Looked up from germline, CDR1 is MDHEN and CDR2 is SYDVKM. The CDR3 totals 13 residues. Deletions cut 4 bases from V and 2 bases from J, with 7 bases between. The CDR3 sequence is CASSSPITDTQYF. Here the CDR3 DNA reads TGTGCCAGCAGTTCCCCGATCACAGATACGCAGTATTTT.